The rows below give T cell receptor beta chains drawn from one sample of a study of blood T cell repertoires in COVID-19. Here immunoSEQ multiplex PCR was the method, and the copy in TCRdb shows in-frame clones only, minus some. The profile covers 150,000 to 200,000 clones, with around four fifths appearing a single time and 10% to 15% taken by the ten largest. The sample comprised PBMCs or T cells enriched from blood (not recorded which). These TCRs come from a woman between 55 and 75 years old who had recovered from COVID-19. CDR3s include the opening cysteine and the closing phenylalanine or tryptophan. Each record gives: D gene, V gene, CDR3 length, J gene, clone size, CDR3 DNA, CDR3 protein. The D gene is left open where the match is weak. Clone size, where shown, is once, few, many, or a class for clones that have expanded.

>.|TRBV7-2|17|TRBJ1-5|.
TGTGCCAGCAGCCTAGAAGTCGTCGGGGTCGGCAATCAGCCCCAGCATTTT
CASSLEVVGVGNQPQHF
>.|TRBV27|14|TRBJ1-2|.
TGTGCCAGCAGACTAACGGTGACCTGGGAGAGCTACACCTTC
CASRLTVTWESYTF
>.|TRBV5-1|15|TRBJ2-2|.
TGCGCCAGCAGCTTGCGGGACACCAACACCGGGGAGCTGTTTTTT
CASSLRDTNTGELFF
>TRBD2|TRBV5-5|16|TRBJ2-1|.
TGTGCCAGCAGCGCGGGACTAGCGGTCTCCTACAATGAGCAGTTCTTC
CASSAGLAVSYNEQFF
>.|TRBV7-8|14|TRBJ1-2|.
TGTGCCAGCAGCTTGAACACCGTAAACTATGGCTACACCTTC
CASSLNTVNYGYTF
>.|TRBV12-3/TRBV12-4|12|TRBJ2-5|.
TGTGCCAGCAGTTTAGGCGGAAAGACCCAGTACTTC
CASSLGGKTQYF
>TRBD1|TRBV25-1|15|TRBJ2-5|.
TGTGCCAGCAGTGAAAGAAAGGGGGCCGGGGAGACCCAGTACTTC
CASSERKGAGETQYF
>.|TRBV2|16|TRBJ2-1|.
TGTGCCAGCAGTGAACAGCCTCGGAGCTCCTACAATGAGCAGTTCTTC
CASSEQPRSSYNEQFF
>.|TRBV7-2|16|TRBJ2-2|.
TGTGCCAGCAGCTTAGGGCCGACGGGGGAAGACGGGGAGCTGTTTTTT
CASSLGPTGEDGELFF
>.|TRBV7-9|12|TRBJ2-5|.
TGTGCCAGCAGCCTACTCGGGGAGACCCAGTACTTC
CASSLLGETQYF
>TRBD1|TRBV4-1|19|TRBJ1-3|.
TGCGCCAGCAGCCAGGGGACAGGGGGCCGAATCGTCGCCGGAAACACCATATATTTT
CASSQGTGGRIVAGNTIYF
>TRBD1|TRBV7-9|14|TRBJ1-1|few
TGTGCCAGCATCCGGACAGGGGGGGGCACTGAAGCTTTCTTT
CASIRTGGGTEAFF
>.|TRBV29-1|13|TRBJ2-5|.
TGCAGCGTTGACCCGGGACTGCAAGAGACCCAGTACTTC
CSVDPGLQETQYF
>TRBD1|TRBV3-1/TRBV3-2|15|TRBJ1-4|.
TGTGCCAGCAGCCTCGGGGTGACAGGGAACGTGAAACTGTTTTTT
CASSLGVTGNVKLFF
>.|TRBV19|16|TRBJ1-5|.
TGTGCCAGTAGTATAGATTCGTGGGACATCGGTCAGCCCCAGCATTTT
CASSIDSWDIGQPQHF
>.|TRBV2|12|TRBJ2-5|.
TGTGCCAGCCGCACCAGCGAGGAGACCCAGTACTTC
CASRTSEETQYF
>TRBD1|TRBV4-1|15|TRBJ1-2|.
TGCGCCAGCAGCGTGGACAGGCTGACTAACTATGGCTACACCTTC
CASSVDRLTNYGYTF
>TRBD2|TRBV2|16|TRBJ2-5|.
TGTGCCAGCACTAGGACTAGCGGGAGGGGTGGGGAGACCCAGTACTTC
CASTRTSGRGGETQYF
>.|TRBV5-1|16|TRBJ1-1|.
TGCGCCAGCAGCTTGATCCCCGCAGGGATGAACACTGAAGCTTTCTTT
CASSLIPAGMNTEAFF
>.|TRBV2|12|TRBJ1-5|few
TGTGCCAGCAGTGAGGGCAGCCAGCCCCAGCATTTT
CASSEGSQPQHF
>TRBD1|TRBV7-3|16|TRBJ2-2|few
TGTGCCAGCAGCTTGACAGGGGGCGCCAGCACCGGGGAGCTGTTTTTT
CASSLTGGASTGELFF
>.|TRBV9|15|TRBJ1-1|.
TGTGCCAGCAGCTGGGAAGCGGATGCCTATGCTGAAGCTTTCTTT
CASSWEADAYAEAFF
>.|TRBV9|13|TRBJ2-7|once
TGTGCCAGCAGCGTAGCGGGTCAATACGAGCAGTACTTC
CASSVAGQYEQYF
>TRBD1|TRBV12-3/TRBV12-4|13|TRBJ1-5|.
TGTGCCAGCAGTCCTACAGGGGGTCAGCCCCAGCATTTT
CASSPTGGQPQHF
>.|TRBV20-1|12|TRBJ1-1|.
TGCAGTGCTAGTACCGGGACATTTGAAGCTTTCTTT
CSASTGTFEAFF
>TRBD2|TRBV5-1|15|TRBJ2-1|.
TGCGCCAGCAGCCTCGGGACTAGCGGGACCCATGAGCAGTTCTTC
CASSLGTSGTHEQFF
>TRBD1|TRBV6-1|14|TRBJ2-1|.
TGTGCCAGCAGTGACAGGGGGCCTTACAATGAGCAGTTCTTC
CASSDRGPYNEQFF